This T cell receptor beta chain was identified during a study of cytomegalovirus exposure and HLA in healthy donors. Findings and caveats of the study: Most TCR sequences showed up rarely, but some public TCRs showed up in many donors. Cytomegalovirus-associated TCR beta chains were listed, numbering over 150.

It was healthy bone marrow donors who served as donors. The PCR used 60 Vbeta and 13 Jbeta primers. Libraries were prepared by immunoSEQ multiplex PCR; TCRdb keeps only in-frame clonotypes and omits some of them. This table has 170,000 or so clones, 80% appearing once. In the case of this clone: Its matching antigen is unknown.

CDR3 length: 14 residues. The V end lost 11 bases, the J end lost 1 base, and 17 bases lay between the germline ends. The V gene's germline CDR1 is SGHNT and CDR2 YENEEA. The gene calls are TRBV11-3 and TRBJ1-2; D is possibly TRBD1 (5 bases). This receptor was obtained from a man younger than 45 in good health and CMV-seropositive. The sequenced material came from PBMCs. The CDR3: CAPQTVEDNYGYTF. The CDR3 DNA is TGTGCCCCACAGACAGTGGAAGATAACTATGGCTACACCTTC.